The next 31 T cell receptor beta chains were all read from a single sample in a study of Ad26.COV2.S vaccination and SARS-CoV-2 variants. Treatment reported: some 20 received Ad26.COV2.S at low or high dose, single or two shots; five or six received placebo; per-sample allocation not given. Day 63 following the first vaccine or placebo injection was when the samples were taken. Sequencing was performed with immunoSEQ multiplex PCR; in TCRdb, only in-frame clones are kept and a portion is missing. Found here are over 250,000 clones, around 87% of them singletons; the top ten hold less than 3.5%. The source was peripheral blood, collected in a trial of Ad26.COV2.S vaccine versus placebo. The receptor set was obtained from a person between 18 and 59 years old who received the Ad26.COV2.S COVID-19 vaccine or a placebo.

The CDR3 sequence: CASSVRTGGNYGYTF. The CDR3 DNA sequence: TGTGCCAGTAGTGTTCGGACAGGGGGAAACTATGGCTACACCTTC. The V gene is TRBV19, the J gene TRBJ1-2; TRBD1 matches 10 bases. The CDR3 sequence is 15 residues long. V gave up 5 bases and J gave up 2 bases; unmatched junction bases: 5. CDR1 and CDR2 (germline): LNHDA, SQIVND (reference sequence).

V gene TRBV3-1 (or the pseudogene TRBV3-2) combines with J gene TRBJ2-2; tentative D call: TRBD1 (5 bases). This CDR3 is 15 amino acids long. Trimming shortened V by 1 base and J by 5 bases, and 11 bases separated the two germline ends. Germline V lookup: CDR1 LGHDT, CDR2 YNNKEL (reference sequence). The CDR3, as DNA: TGTGCCAGCAGCCAAGGAAGGGGAAGGACCGGGGAGCTGTTTTTT. Encoded protein: CASSQGRGRTGELFF.

The rearrangement joins TRBV9 to TRBJ2-3; tentatively, D is TRBD1 or TRBD2 (5 bases each). Per the germline V gene, CDR1 is SGDLS and CDR2 is YYNGEE. This CDR3 contains 17 residues. The ends were cut back, 0 bases at V and 0 bases at J, with 14 bases in the middle. Written as DNA, the CDR3 is TGTGCCAGCAGCGTAGCGGGGCGGCCTACTAGCACAGATACGCAGTATTTT. Its translation: CASSVAGRPTSTDTQYF.

This chain joins TRBV5-1 and TRBJ1-1, with a weak D call TRBD1 (5 bases). This CDR3 contains 17 residues. Per the germline V gene, CDR1 is SGHRS and CDR2 is YFSETQ. Trimming shortened V by 2 bases and J by 0 bases, and 17 bases separated the two germline ends. The CDR3 bases are TGCGCCAGCAGCTTTGGGCGACAGCTAATAATGAACACTGAAGCTTTCTTT. As protein: CASSFGRQLIMNTEAFF.

V and J are TRBV29-1 and TRBJ1-2; D perhaps matches TRBD1 (6 bases). The ends were cut back, 6 bases at V and 4 bases at J, with 9 bases in the middle. Germline loops: CDR1 SQVTM, CDR2 ANQGSEA. This CDR3 is 11 amino acids long. The CDR3: CSVQGLYGYTF. The CDR3 DNA follows: TGCAGCGTACAGGGCCTCTATGGCTACACCTTC. Filled out from reference TRBV29-1 and TRBJ1-2, the complete variable domain reads SAVISQKPSRDICQRGTSLTIQCQVDSQVTMMFWYRQQPGQSLTLIATANQGSEATYESGFVIDKFPISRPNLTFSTLTVSNMSPEDSSIYLCSVQGLYGYTFGSGTRLTVV.

This clone was detected only a few times. V usage is TRBV9 and J usage is TRBJ1-1; 9 nucleotides line up with TRBD1. Looked up from germline, CDR1 is SGDLS and CDR2 is YYNGEE. V shed 0 bases and J 6 bases; nucleotides not matched to a gene: 0. This CDR3 region has 13 residues. Written as DNA, the CDR3 is TGTGCCAGCAGCGTAGGGGACAGGGCTGAAGCTTTCTTT. It specifies CASSVGDRAEAFF.

The chain has TRBV7-8 and TRBJ2-7, with D hard to call. V was cut by 5 bases and J by 2 bases, with 13 bases left in between. Germline V gene lookup returns CDR1 SGHVS and CDR2 FQNEAQ. CDR3 size: 14 residues. The CDR3: CASSLSPVAYEQYF. The CDR3 coding sequence is TGTGCCAGCAGCCTGTCTCCCGTGGCCTACGAGCAGTACTTC.

The rearrangement joins TRBV7-8 to TRBJ2-5; 11 nucleotides line up with TRBD2. V dropped 0 bases and J dropped 4; count of bases not matched to a gene: 4. The germline CDR1 and CDR2 sequences are SGHVS and FQNEAQ. This CDR3 region has 16 residues. In DNA, the CDR3 is TGTGCCAGCAGCTTAGCGGTAGCGGGGGGGCTAGAGACCCAGTACTTC. It yields the protein CASSLAVAGGLETQYF.

The rearrangement joins TRBV18 to TRBJ2-7, with 7 positions matching TRBD1. In germline, CDR1 is KGHSH, CDR2 LQKENI. This CDR3 has 13 residues. V dropped 5 bases and J dropped 3; count of bases not matched to a gene: 4. CDR3 residues: CASSLDRDYEQYF. The CDR3 DNA sequence: TGTGCCAGCTCATTAGACAGGGACTACGAGCAGTACTTC.

V gene TRBV4-3 combines with J gene TRBJ2-7; D is uncertain. The CDR3 sequence is 14 residues long. Trimming took off 2 bases at V and 7 bases at J, with 15 bases between the two ends. Looked up from germline, CDR1 is LGHNA and CDR2 is YSLEER. CDR3 protein: CASSQSRSLGEQYF. In DNA form, the CDR3 reads TGCGCCAGCAGCCAATCTCGGTCGTTGGGAGAGCAGTACTTC.

This clone was recorded only once. V and J are TRBV7-8 and TRBJ2-2; 8 nucleotides align to TRBD1. The CDR3 loop spans 16 amino acids. V lost 4 bases and J lost 0; bases outside the gene matches: 4. Germline CDR1 and CDR2: SGHVS and FQNEAQ. CDR3 bases: TGTGCCAGCAGCTCGGACAGGGTCTCGAACACCGGGGAGCTGTTTTTT. This gives the protein CASSSDRVSNTGELFF. Combining the CDR3 with reference TRBV7-8 and TRBJ2-2 gives the whole variable domain GAGVSQSPRYKVAKRGQDVALRCDPISGHVSLFWYQQALGQGPEFLTYFQNEAQLDKSGLPSDRFFAERPEGSVSTLKIQRTQQEDSAVYLCASSSDRVSNTGELFFGEGSRLTVL.

The chain links TRBV7-9 to TRBJ1-2; TRBD1 is a possible D gene (5 bases). V was cut by 5 bases and J by 4 bases, with 11 bases left in between. This CDR3 region has 13 residues. In germline, CDR1 is SEHNR, CDR2 FQNEAQ (reference sequence). The CDR3 coding sequence is TGTGCCAGCAGCCCACAGGTTACCTATGGCTACACCTTC. Translating it yields CASSPQVTYGYTF. Together with reference TRBV7-9 and TRBJ1-2, the CDR3 gives the full variable domain: DTGVSQNPRHKITKRGQNVTFRCDPISEHNRLYWYRQTLGQGPEFLTYFQNEAQLEKSRLLSDRFSAERPKGSFSTLEIQRTEQGDSAMYLCASSPQVTYGYTFGSGTRLTVV.

This chain connects TRBV28 to TRBJ1-4; 8 bases are a match to TRBD1. The CDR3 is made up of 14 amino acids. The V gene end was trimmed by 4 bases and the J gene end by 8 bases; junction bases not matched to a gene: 6. Germline V lookup: CDR1 MDHEN, CDR2 SYDVKM. CDR3 sequence: CASSSTGGQEKLFF. Here the CDR3 DNA reads TGTGCCAGCAGTTCAACAGGGGGGCAGGAAAAACTGTTTTTT.

Turning to this clone: Additional DNA sequences in this sample encode the identical CDR3. V is TRBV7-9 and J is TRBJ2-2; D gene unclear. CDR3 length: 14 residues. The V gene lost 5 bases and the J gene lost 1 base, with 8 bases spanning the gap. Germline V gene data show CDR1 as SEHNR and CDR2 as FQNEAQ (reference sequence). The CDR3, as DNA: TGTGCCAGCAGCCTGGACGGGAACACCGGGGAGCTGTTTTTT. The encoded protein is CASSLDGNTGELFF.

The chain carries TRBV7-9 and TRBJ2-7; 12 bases match TRBD2. This CDR3 comprises 16 residues. With V trimmed by 6 bases and J by 5 bases, 11 bases remained unmatched. The V gene's germline CDR1 is SEHNR and CDR2 FQNEAQ (reference sequence). In DNA, the CDR3 is TGTGCCAGCAGTTCCTCCCTGGGACTAGCGGGCGACGAGCAGTACTTC. Amino acid sequence: CASSSSLGLAGDEQYF.

The chain uses TRBV3-1 (or the pseudogene TRBV3-2) and TRBJ2-3; D might be TRBD2 (6 bases). Germline lookup yields CDR1 LGHDT and CDR2 YNNKEL (reference sequence). This CDR3 contains 15 residues. V was pared by 0 bases and J by 1 base, with 8 bases between. CDR3 DNA sequence: TGTGCCAGCAGCCAAGACGGGACTTGCACAGATACGCAGTATTTT. This sequence encodes CASSQDGTCTDTQYF.

This clone has just a few counts. The chain recombines TRBV6-4 with TRBJ2-1; TRBD2 matches 9 bases. Germline CDR1 reads MRHNA; CDR2 reads SNTAGT. The CDR3 covers 16 residues. V lost 5 bases to trimming and J lost 8 bases; unmatched junction nucleotides: 13. CDR3 DNA: TGTGCCAGCAGTCCCGCCGGGTGGACTAGCGTTCATGAGCAGTTCTTC. This gives the protein CASSPAGWTSVHEQFF.

The J gene is TRBJ1-6, the V gene TRBV5-1; D uncertain. V shed 0 bases and J shed 4 bases, with 5 bases lying between them. Germline lookup yields CDR1 SGHRS and CDR2 YFSETQ. The CDR3 spans 14 residues. CDR3 in DNA: TGCGCCAGCAGCTTGGAACAGTATAATTCACCCCTCCACTTT. Translated, it gives CASSLEQYNSPLHF. Full variable domain (rest looked up from reference TRBV5-1 and TRBJ1-6): KAGVTQTPRYLIKTRGQQVTLSCSPISGHRSVSWYQQTPGQGLQFLFEYFSETQRNKGNFPGRFSGRQFSNSRSEMNVSTLELGDSALYLCASSLEQYNSPLHFGNGTRLTVT.

The chain recombines TRBV9 with TRBJ2-5, with a tentative D call TRBD2 (7 bases). Germline V CDR1 and CDR2: SGDLS, YYNGEE. Trimming stripped 0 bases from V and 7 bases from J, with 22 bases between. The CDR3 runs to 17 residues. CDR3 loop: CASSVGWGDGGPGTQYF. Written as DNA, the CDR3 is TGTGCCAGCAGCGTAGGTTGGGGGGACGGGGGGCCCGGGACCCAGTACTTC.

Only a few counts were recorded for this clone. The chain employs TRBV4-2 and TRBJ2-7; 10 nucleotides align to TRBD2. The junction had 6 bases not matched to a gene; V was cut back by 4 bases and J by 3 bases. Germline V gives CDR1 LGHNA, CDR2 YNFKEQ. This CDR3 is 15 amino acids long. The CDR3 protein is CASSPRTSGNYEQYF. The CDR3 nucleotides are TGTGCCAGCAGCCCCCGGACTAGCGGAAACTACGAGCAGTACTTC.

This clone showed up just once. V usage is TRBV7-2 and J usage is TRBJ2-7, with 7 bases matching TRBD2. The germline gives CDR1 SGHTA, CDR2 FQGNSA. This CDR3 has 16 amino acids. V shed 5 bases, J shed 7 bases, and the junction held 17 bases outside the gene matches. CDR3 region: CASSLGGGGPLREQYF. In nucleotides, the CDR3 is TGTGCCAGCAGCCTAGGAGGCGGGGGACCCCTTCGGGAGCAGTACTTC.

This chain uses TRBV7-9 with TRBJ2-7; D possibly matches TRBD1 or TRBD2 (5 bases each). The germline CDR1 and CDR2 sequences are SEHNR and FQNEAQ (reference sequence). The V and J ends lost 3 bases and 5 bases respectively, with 17 bases between them. This CDR3 is 15 amino acids long. CDR3 sequence reads: CASSLWDRRGNEQYF. The CDR3 DNA reads as TGTGCCAGCAGCTTGTGGGACCGAAGGGGAAACGAGCAGTACTTC.

The CDR3 region has the DNA TGTGCCAGCAGCGTAGCGCCAGGGGGATGGACTGAAGCTTTCTTT. Translated: CASSVAPGGWTEAFF. The chain joins TRBV9 to TRBJ1-1, with TRBD1 identical over 7 bases. This CDR3 is built from 15 residues. V lost 0 bases and J lost 5; bases outside the gene matches: 7. Germline V lookup: CDR1 SGDLS, CDR2 YYNGEE. The entire variable domain, with the rest obtained from reference TRBV9 and TRBJ1-1, is as follows: DSGVTQTPKHLITATGQRVTLRCSPRSGDLSVYWYQQSLDQGLQFLIQYYNGEERAKGNILERFSAQQFPDLHSELNLSSLELGDSALYFCASSVAPGGWTEAFFGQGTRLTVV.

This chain uses TRBV11-2 with TRBJ1-1; 7 nucleotides match TRBD1. Germline V CDR1 and CDR2: SGHAT, FQNNGV. The CDR3 contains 14 residues. Trimming took 3 bases from V and 1 from J; bases not matched to a gene: 2. The CDR3 sequence is CASSFGQANTEAFF. The CDR3 nucleotides are TGTGCCAGCAGCTTCGGACAGGCGAACACTGAAGCTTTCTTT. The full variable domain, rest sourced from reference TRBV11-2 and TRBJ1-1, is EAGVAQSPRYKIIEKRQSVAFWCNPISGHATLYWYQQILGQGPKLLIQFQNNGVVDDSQLPKDRFSAERLKGVDSTLKIQPAKLEDSAVYLCASSFGQANTEAFFGQGTRLTVV.

CDR3 bases: TGTGCCAGCAGCCTATTTGGGCAGACTGAGCAGTTCTTC. The encoded protein is CASSLFGQTEQFF. The gene calls are TRBV3-1 (or the pseudogene TRBV3-2) and TRBJ2-1; D gene uncertain. Germline assignment: CDR1 LGHDT and CDR2 YNNKEL (reference sequence). The CDR3 totals 13 residues. The V end lost 4 bases, the J end lost 9 bases, and 13 bases lay between the germline ends.

The chain links TRBV5-1 to TRBJ2-5, with TRBD1 matching over 9 bases. The CDR3 is 15 amino acids. The ends lost 3 bases at V and 5 bases at J; junction bases unmatched: 8. CDR1 is SGHRS, CDR2 YFSETQ, per germline. The CDR3 here is CASSYSGTGRETQYF. The CDR3, as DNA: TGCGCCAGCAGCTACTCCGGGACAGGGAGGGAGACCCAGTACTTC.

The rearrangement uses TRBV27 and TRBJ2-4; D unresolved. There are 12 residues in the CDR3. The germline gives CDR1 MNHEY, CDR2 SMNVEV (reference sequence). Trimming shortened V by 4 bases and J by 6 bases, and 7 bases separated the two germline ends. CDR3 coding DNA: TGTGCCAGCAGTTGGGATGGAAACATTCAGTACTTC. Amino acids: CASSWDGNIQYF.

V is TRBV5-1 and J is TRBJ2-5; D call uncertain. The CDR3 has 16 amino acids. The germline V gene has CDR1 SGHRS and CDR2 YFSETQ. The ends were cut back, 0 bases at V and 0 bases at J, with 12 bases in the middle. DNA of the CDR3: TGCGCCAGCAGCTTGGTAAATCCCGGCTACCAAGAGACCCAGTACTTC. Protein: CASSLVNPGYQETQYF.

The chain has TRBV5-8 and TRBJ2-3; TRBD1 matches at 9 bases. V trimming: 5 bases; J trimming: 0 bases; junction bases outside the gene matches: 4. This CDR3 contains 15 residues. Germline V gene sequence: CDR1 SGHTS, CDR2 YDEGEE. The CDR3 region has the DNA TGTGCCAGCAGGTTAGGGACAGGGAGCACAGATACGCAGTATTTT. This codes for CASRLGTGSTDTQYF. The full variable domain, completed using reference TRBV5-8 and TRBJ2-3, is EAGVTQSPTHLIKTRGQQATLRCSPISGHTSVYWYQQALGLGLQFLLWYDEGEERNRGNFPPRFSGRQFPNYSSELNVNALELEDSALYLCASRLGTGSTDTQYFGPGTRLTVL.

V usage is TRBV2 and J usage is TRBJ1-2; 9 positions match TRBD1. The trim removed 8 bases at V and 1 base at J, leaving 8 bases unmatched. This CDR3 has 15 amino acids. CDR1 SNHLY and CDR2 FYNNEI come from the germline V gene. The CDR3 sequence: CASGLGQGGNYGYTF. As DNA, the CDR3 is TGTGCCAGCGGACTGGGACAGGGAGGTAACTATGGCTACACCTTC. The full variable domain, its missing parts supplied by reference TRBV2 and TRBJ1-2, is EPEVTQTPSHQVTQMGQEVILRCVPISNHLYFYWYRQILGQKVEFLVSFYNNEISEKSEIFDDQFSVERPDGSNFTLKIRSTKLEDSAMYFCASGLGQGGNYGYTFGSGTRLTVV.

The CDR3 DNA is TGTGCCAGCTCACCACCGATACTAGCGGGACACCCCAGGCAGTACTTC. It codes for CASSPPILAGHPRQYF. This sequence joins TRBV18 and TRBJ2-7, with TRBD2 identical over 10 bases. Germline trimming cut 0 bases from V and 9 bases from J; bases unmatched to any gene: 11. CDR1 KGHSH and CDR2 LQKENI come from the germline V gene. The CDR3 contains 16 residues.